Below, 24 T cell receptor beta chains from the same sample are listed, as sequenced in a study of cytotoxic CD8 clonotypes in ibrutinib-treated CLL. Produced via immunoSEQ multiplex PCR; TCRdb's table is partial and in-frame only. This sample has 30,000 to 40,000 clones, with approximately 69% found just once. The sample here was PBMCs, taken before ibrutinib treatment. The receptors here all came from a human donor with chronic lymphocytic leukemia.

Remarks on this clone: At one of its ends the junction is not consistent with the germline gene, which may arise from a read error. The chain uses TRBV7-7 and TRBJ2-3; tentative D call: TRBD2 (6 bases). This CDR3 is built from 14 residues. Germline V CDR1 and CDR2: SSHAT, FNYEAQ (reference sequence). The CDR3 DNA reads TGTGCTAGCAGTTCCGGGACTCAGACAGATACGCAGTATTTT. The encoded protein is CASSSGTQTDTQYF.

The chain employs TRBV29-1 and TRBJ1-2; D is perhaps TRBD1 (6 bases). Germline V gives CDR1 SQVTM, CDR2 ANQGSEA. V lost 6 bases, J lost 5 bases, and 13 bases lay in between. The CDR3 covers 12 residues. CDR3 loop: CSVAGVGYGYTF. Here the CDR3 DNA reads TGCAGCGTGGCAGGGGTCGGGTATGGCTACACCTTC.

The V gene is TRBV2, the J gene TRBJ1-2; D gene unclear. Germline values: CDR1 SNHLY, CDR2 FYNNEI. The CDR3 has 10 residues. The ends were cut back, 4 bases at V and 13 bases at J, with 10 bases in the middle. Here the CDR3 DNA reads TGTGCCAGCAGTGGCCGGAGATGCACCTTC. Translating it yields CASSGRRCTF.

The V gene is TRBV7-3, the J gene TRBJ2-3; 7 nucleotides agree with TRBD2. V shed 2 bases, J shed 1 base, and the junction held 3 bases outside the gene matches. Germline assignment: CDR1 SGHTA and CDR2 FQGTGA. The CDR3 is 15 residues long. CDR3 loop: CASSLYAGGTDTQYF. DNA of the CDR3: TGTGCCAGCAGCTTATATGCGGGAGGCACAGATACGCAGTATTTT. Full variable domain (missing parts from reference TRBV7-3 and TRBJ2-3): GAGVSQTPSNKVTEKGKYVELRCDPISGHTALYWYRQSLGQGPEFLIYFQGTGAADDSGLPNDRFFAVRPEGSVSTLKIQRTERGDSAVYLCASSLYAGGTDTQYFGPGTRLTVL.

V is TRBV10-3 and J is TRBJ2-7, with a possible D match to TRBD1 (6 bases). V dropped 3 bases and J dropped 6 bases, with 12 bases sitting between them. CDR3 length equals 13 residues. Germline V gene data show CDR1 as ENHRY and CDR2 as SYGVKD. The chain's CDR3 is CAISEARTAEQYF. CDR3 nucleotide sequence: TGTGCCATCAGTGAAGCCCGGACAGCCGAGCAGTACTTC.

V usage is TRBV7-2 and J usage is TRBJ1-2; 9 positions match TRBD1. The CDR3 covers 16 residues. Per germline, CDR1 SGHTA and CDR2 FQGNSA. V was pared by 4 bases and J by 4 bases, with 10 bases of the junction left unmatched. The CDR3 protein is CASSSLQGAIGYGYTF. The DNA of the CDR3 is TGTGCCAGCAGCTCGCTACAGGGGGCCATCGGCTATGGCTACACCTTC.

A note on this clone: The DNA is left out, because the CDR3 cannot be placed on it with certainty; the CDR3 is given as TCRdb lists it. The rearrangement joins TRBV11-3 to TRBJ2-7; the table's D gene call, TRBD2, was not cross checked with the DNA. Germline CDR1 and CDR2: SGHNT and YENEEA. With termini counted, the CDR3 has 11 amino acids. CDR3: CASSFGAGAYF.

The genes are TRBV4-2 and TRBJ2-1; TRBD2 aligns across 14 bases. There are 16 residues in the CDR3. CDR1 and CDR2 from the germline V gene are LGHNA and YNFKEQ. The J segment lost 6 bases and the V segment lost 3 bases, leaving 4 bases of the junction unmatched. The CDR3 here is CASSHVGLAGGNEQFF. The DNA of the CDR3 is TGTGCCAGCAGCCACGTCGGACTAGCGGGGGGCAATGAGCAGTTCTTC.

This clone appeared a few times. The chain has TRBV18 and TRBJ1-2; D gene ambiguous. Germline V CDR1 and CDR2: KGHSH, LQKENI. The V and J ends lost 2 bases and 4 bases respectively, with 8 bases between them. CDR3 length equals 13 residues. The CDR3 nucleotides are TGTGCCAGCTCACCAGGGCAGACCTATGGCTACACCTTC. Translated: CASSPGQTYGYTF.

The chain uses TRBV7-9 and TRBJ1-5; tentatively, D is TRBD1 (5 bases). Trimming left V 5 bases short and J 4 bases short, with 12 bases between. Germline V gene data show CDR1 as SEHNR and CDR2 as FQNEAQ (reference sequence). CDR3 length: 14 amino acids. The CDR3 loop reads CASSPQGVNQPQHF. The CDR3 DNA sequence: TGTGCCAGCAGCCCCCAGGGAGTTAATCAGCCCCAGCATTTT.

The chain joins TRBV29-1 to TRBJ2-1; D is undetermined. The CDR3 runs 13 residues. The V and J ends lost 4 bases and 6 bases respectively, with 13 bases between them. CDR1 is SQVTM, CDR2 ANQGSEA, per germline. The CDR3, as DNA: TGCAGCGTTGCAGTACTCCTATCCAATGAGCAGTTCTTC. This gives the protein CSVAVLLSNEQFF.

The chain is built from TRBV29-1 and TRBJ2-5; D is undetermined. Germline CDR1 and CDR2: SQVTM and ANQGSEA. This CDR3 has 10 residues. Trimming cost V 1 base and J 4 bases, with 1 base left between them. The CDR3 region has the DNA TGCAGCGTTGAAGGAGAGACCCAGTACTTC. Protein: CSVEGETQYF.

The V call is TRBV6-5, the J call TRBJ2-7; TRBD1 might be the D (5 bases). This CDR3 has 16 amino acids. Trimming stripped 0 bases from V and 3 bases from J, with 15 bases between. Germline-derived CDR1 and CDR2 are MNHEY and SVGAGI. The CDR3 coding sequence is TGTGCCAGCAGTTACTCGTCCTCGACAGCAAACTACGAGCAGTACTTC. Translation gives CASSYSSSTANYEQYF.

This clone was seen many times. This rearrangement joins TRBV7-9 to TRBJ2-3, with 8 nucleotides matching TRBD1. V dropped 0 bases and J dropped 2; count of bases not matched to a gene: 4. The CDR3 is made up of 16 amino acids. The germline CDR1 and CDR2 sequences are SEHNR and FQNEAQ (reference sequence). The DNA of the CDR3 is TGTGCCAGCAGCTTAGCCGGGACAGGTTACACAGATACGCAGTATTTT. Its translation is CASSLAGTGYTDTQYF.

The chain carries TRBV5-4 and TRBJ1-3, with D unclear. Between the trimmed V and J ends, which lost 5 bases and 0 bases, there was a span of 15 bases. The CDR3 has 16 residues. The germline CDR1 and CDR2 sequences are SGHNT and YYREEE (reference sequence). The CDR3 bases are TGTGCCAGCAGTCCGGGTGGGCTGAACTCTGGAAACACCATATATTTT. It codes for CASSPGGLNSGNTIYF.

The table lists this clone with a count of one. The rearrangement links TRBV7-2 to TRBJ2-1; D remains unclear. V lost 5 bases and J 1 base, leaving 6 bases between the germline ends. The CDR3 has 13 amino acids. CDR1 SGHTA and CDR2 FQGNSA come from the germline V gene. CDR3 DNA: TGTGCCAGCAGCCCAGGATCCTACAATGAGCAGTTCTTC. Its protein is CASSPGSYNEQFF.

J is TRBJ1-1 and V is TRBV5-4; 7 bases are a match to TRBD1. V was clipped by 8 bases and J by 3 bases; unmatched bases: 7. The CDR3 runs to 13 residues. Germline-derived CDR1 and CDR2 are SGHNT and YYREEE (reference sequence). The CDR3 DNA reads as TGTGCCAGTTCAAGGCAGGGGGACACTGAAGCTTTCTTT. Its protein product is CASSRQGDTEAFF.

By its share, this clone is medium-sized (0.01 to 0.1%). As DNA, the CDR3 is TGTGCCAGCAGTTCCCTGGGCCCGTACGAGCAGTACTTC. Encoded protein: CASSSLGPYEQYF. The chain couples TRBV28 to TRBJ2-7; D is uncertain. CDR1 is MDHEN and CDR2 is SYDVKM in the germline V gene. This CDR3 is 13 amino acids long. The V and J ends lost 4 bases and 4 bases respectively, with 11 bases between them.

The gene calls are TRBV7-6 and TRBJ2-7; no firm D call. The CDR3 loop spans 11 amino acids. CDR1 and CDR2 (germline): SGHVS, FNYEAQ. V dropped 6 bases and J dropped 6 bases, with 9 bases sitting between them. The CDR3 DNA sequence: TGTGCCAGCAGTGTTGGTGGCGAGCAGTACTTC. Protein sequence: CASSVGGEQYF. Full variable domain (outside the CDR3, taken from reference TRBV7-6 and TRBJ2-7): GAGVSQSPRYKVTKRGQDVALRCDPISGHVSLYWYRQALGQGPEFLTYFNYEAQQDKSGLPNDRFSAERPEGSISTLTIQRTEQRDSAMYRCASSVGGEQYFGPGTRLTVT.

This chain links TRBV4-3 with TRBJ2-3; D not certain. CDR3 size: 15 residues. V shed 3 bases and J shed 3 bases, with 13 bases lying between them. The germline gives CDR1 LGHNA, CDR2 YSLEER. The CDR3 DNA follows: TGCGCCAGCAGCCATGGGTCCACGGAGACAGATACGCAGTATTTT. Amino acid sequence: CASSHGSTETDTQYF.

The CDR3 DNA reads as TGTGCCAGCACCTTAGGACCGGGACAGGGTAAAGAGACCCAGTACTTC. Its protein is CASTLGPGQGKETQYF. This chain connects TRBV28 to TRBJ2-5; the match to TRBD1 covers 9 bases. The germline gives CDR1 MDHEN, CDR2 SYDVKM. After removal of 7 bases from V and 3 bases from J, the junction contained 12 bases not matched to a gene. The CDR3 has 16 residues. Full variable domain (remainder filled in from reference TRBV28 and TRBJ2-5): DVKVTQSSRYLVKRTGEKVFLECVQDMDHENMFWYRQDPGLGLRLIYFSYDVKMKEKGDIPEGYSVSREKKERFSLILESASTNQTSMYLCASTLGPGQGKETQYFGPGTRLLVL.

The chain is built from TRBV29-1 and TRBJ2-5; no firm D call. Germline V CDR1 and CDR2: SQVTM, ANQGSEA. The CDR3 totals 12 residues. The V and J ends lost 6 bases and 1 base respectively, with 9 bases between them. CDR3 loop: CSVLQAQETQYF. The CDR3 DNA follows: TGCAGCGTGCTACAAGCCCAAGAGACCCAGTACTTC.

V and J are TRBV5-4 and TRBJ2-1; possibly TRBD2 for D (7 bases). Trimming cost V 0 bases and J 4 bases, with 14 bases left between them. Germline values: CDR1 SGHNT, CDR2 YYREEE (reference sequence). This CDR3 region has 16 residues. The CDR3 nucleotides read TGTGCCAGCAGCTTGGAGGGAGGGGGACGATACAATGAGCAGTTCTTC. This codes for CASSLEGGGRYNEQFF.

This clone ranks as medium-sized. The chain uses TRBV25-1 and TRBJ1-2; D not certain. The germline CDR1 and CDR2 sequences are MGHDK and SYGVNS. This CDR3 region has 13 residues. Trimming removed 6 bases from V and 3 bases from J, with 11 bases in between. The CDR3 DNA sequence: TGTGCCAGCAGAAAGGAGGAGGACTATGGCTACACCTTC. It is translated as CASRKEEDYGYTF.